This T cell receptor beta chain stems from a study of OX40 agonist ivuxolimab in advanced cancers. Overall study context: As their treatment, patients were administered ivuxolimab, an agonistic anti-OX40 (CD134) antibody. Two cutaneous melanoma patients and one hepatocellular carcinoma patient, three in all, had partial responses. Patients assigned to dose escalation were diagnosed with hepatocellular carcinoma, melanoma, renal cell or head and neck cancer.

This CDR3 spans 15 amino acids. Between the trimmed V and J ends, which lost 0 bases and 1 base, there was a span of 7 bases. Germline-derived CDR1 and CDR2 are MGHRA and YSYEKL. Sequencing used immunoSEQ multiplex PCR; TCRdb keeps in-frame clones, though not all of them. This repertoire shows about 52,000 clones, roughly 93% found once; its top ten account for approximately 24%. Turning to this clone: Its specificity is not known.

Regarding the study as a whole: At 0.1 to 3.0 mg/kg, CD4+ and CD8+ blood T cells expanded clonally by week 6.

The source material was CD4+ or CD8+ T cells sorted from blood, sampled in a trial of the OX40 agonist ivuxolimab. The origin of this receptor is an adult with an advanced solid tumor such as melanoma, head and neck, liver or kidney cancer. This sequence joins TRBV4-1 and TRBJ2-1, with D maybe TRBD1 (5 bases). The CDR3 sequence: CASSQDDRSYNEQFF. In nucleotides, the CDR3 is TGCGCCAGCAGCCAAGATGACAGATCCTACAATGAGCAGTTCTTC.